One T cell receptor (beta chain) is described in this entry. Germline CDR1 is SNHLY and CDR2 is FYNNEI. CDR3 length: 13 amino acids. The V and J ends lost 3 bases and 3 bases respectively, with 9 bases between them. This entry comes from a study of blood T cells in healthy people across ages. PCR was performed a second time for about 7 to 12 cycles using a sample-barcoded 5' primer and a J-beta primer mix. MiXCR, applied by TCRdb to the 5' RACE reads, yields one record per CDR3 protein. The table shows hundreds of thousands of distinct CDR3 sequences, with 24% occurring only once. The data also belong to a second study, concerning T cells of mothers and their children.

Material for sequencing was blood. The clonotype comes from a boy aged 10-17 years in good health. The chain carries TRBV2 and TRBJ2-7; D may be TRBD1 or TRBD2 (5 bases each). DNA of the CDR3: TGTGCCAGCAGTGAGGGACCGTACTACGAGCAGTACTTC. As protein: CASSEGPYYEQYF.